This T cell receptor (beta chain) stems from a study of blood T cell repertoires in COVID-19. At the level of the study: Sites in the United States, Italy and Spain provided acute and convalescent COVID-19 samples. Sample material is recorded as cDNA or gDNA derived from T cells, B-cell-depleted T cells, or PBMCs.

A single count supports this clone. Original data processing: Counts of nucleated cells, estimated from reference gene primer amplification, were obtained. Profiled with immunoSEQ multiplex PCR; TCRdb holds only in-frame clones, not every one. V and J calls and clone size are copied from that table; D and trimming were computed from the DNA. Altogether some 250,000 clones are present, 70% to 90% being singletons, with the ten largest covering 0.9% to 1%. The length of the CDR3 is 16 residues. This TCR derives from a woman between 40 and 50 years old who had recovered from COVID-19. This chain connects TRBV21-1 to TRBJ2-3; the table calls TRBD2, which could not be checked here. TRBV21-1 is tagged as a pseudogene. Sequenced material: peripheral blood. The CDR3 loop reads CASSRGLAGRTDTQYF. CDR3 nucleotide sequence: TGTGCCAGCAGCAGGGGACTAGCGGGAAGGACAGATACGCAGTATTTT.